The T cell receptor beta chain described here comes from a study of cytomegalovirus exposure and HLA in healthy donors. In the study overall: There were 350 to 400 genotyped donors. Of these, 81% fell in the genetic ancestry cluster associated with self-reported Caucasian donors.

Study-wide points: TCR association rates varied by HLA locus in a later analysis, with DRB1 highest and HLA-C lowest. In terms of immune exposure information, only CMV serostatus was available.

On this clone: The target antigen is unknown.

The PCR ran on 60 Vbeta and 13 Jbeta primers. How the authors handled the data: A later analysis tallied about 80 million unique TCR beta chains, around 12 million of them shared. The protocol was immunoSEQ multiplex PCR, while the TCRdb copy is restricted to in-frame clones and leaves out a portion. The V and J calls and the clone size are those of that table, but D and trimming were determined from the DNA. The data include 150,000 to 200,000 clones; the top ten clones carry roughly 1.3%. Sample: PBMCs. This clonotype was obtained from an older woman in good health and CMV-seronegative.

Written as DNA, the CDR3 is TGTGCCAGCAGCAAAATACTAGCGGGCATTACGAGCTCCTACAATGAGCAGTTCTTC. This sequence encodes CASSKILAGITSSYNEQFF. The chain links TRBV7-9 to TRBJ2-1; TRBD2 matches 9 bases. This CDR3 comprises 19 residues. Trimming at V came to 5 bases and at J to 0 bases, leaving 14 bases not matched to a gene. Germline V CDR1 and CDR2: SEHNR, FQNEAQ (reference sequence).